This T cell receptor (beta chain) comes out of a study of blood T cell repertoires in COVID-19. Turning to the study itself: In each case, the material was cDNA or gDNA derived from T cells, B-cell-depleted T cells, or PBMCs.

The J segment lost 8 bases and the V segment lost 0 bases, leaving 7 bases of the junction unmatched. The CDR3 has 15 residues. Germline V CDR1 and CDR2: LNHNV, YYDKDF (reference sequence). Authors' analysis steps: Reference gene primer amplification gave estimated nucleated cell counts. Profiled with immunoSEQ multiplex PCR; TCRdb holds only in-frame clones, not every one. V and J calls plus clone size are reproduced from that table; the DNA served to infer D and trimming. The data show over 95,000 clones, 80% to 90% seen once. Input material: peripheral blood. This receptor was obtained from a human donor with acute or convalescent COVID-19. The donor label of this sample is uncertain. The chain uses TRBV15 and TRBJ1-2, with TRBD1 matching 9 bases. CDR3 in DNA: TGTGCCACCAGCAGAGATCTTGGGACAGGGCGAGGCTACACCTTC. The encoded protein is CATSRDLGTGRGYTF.